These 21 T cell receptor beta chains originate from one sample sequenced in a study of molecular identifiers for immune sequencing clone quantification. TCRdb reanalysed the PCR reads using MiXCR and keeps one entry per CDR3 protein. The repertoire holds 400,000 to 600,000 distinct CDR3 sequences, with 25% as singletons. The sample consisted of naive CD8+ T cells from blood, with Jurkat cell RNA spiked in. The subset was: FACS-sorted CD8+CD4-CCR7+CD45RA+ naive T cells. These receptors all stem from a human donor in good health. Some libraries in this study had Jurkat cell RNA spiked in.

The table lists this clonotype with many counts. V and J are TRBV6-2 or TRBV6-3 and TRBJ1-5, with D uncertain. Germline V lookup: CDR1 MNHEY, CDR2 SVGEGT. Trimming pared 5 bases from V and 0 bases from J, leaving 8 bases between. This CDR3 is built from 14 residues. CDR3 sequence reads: CASSKIHSNQPQHF. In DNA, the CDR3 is TGTGCCAGCAGTAAGATCCATAGCAATCAGCCCCAGCATTTT.

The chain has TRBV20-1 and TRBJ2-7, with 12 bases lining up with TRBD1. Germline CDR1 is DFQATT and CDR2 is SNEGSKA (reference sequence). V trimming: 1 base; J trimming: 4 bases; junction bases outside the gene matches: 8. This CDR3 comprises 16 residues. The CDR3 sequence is CSARVEGQGARYEQYF. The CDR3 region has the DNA TGCAGTGCTAGAGTAGAGGGACAGGGGGCGAGGTACGAGCAGTACTTC.

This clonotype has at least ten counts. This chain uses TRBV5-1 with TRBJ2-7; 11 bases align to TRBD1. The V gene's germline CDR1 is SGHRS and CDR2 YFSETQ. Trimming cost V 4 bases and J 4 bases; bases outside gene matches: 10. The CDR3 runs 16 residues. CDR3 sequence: CASSPVPGQGEYEQYF. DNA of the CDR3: TGCGCCAGCAGCCCAGTCCCGGGACAGGGGGAGTACGAGCAGTACTTC.

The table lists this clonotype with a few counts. CDR3: CASSHAVCQETQYF. The CDR3 DNA sequence: TGCGCCAGCAGTCACGCAGTCTGCCAAGAGACCCAGTACTTC. The J gene is TRBJ2-5, the V gene TRBV23-1, with D hard to call. TRBV23-1 is flagged as an ORF with uncertain function. The CDR3 is made up of 14 amino acids. V dropped 3 bases and J dropped 1 base, with 9 bases sitting between them.

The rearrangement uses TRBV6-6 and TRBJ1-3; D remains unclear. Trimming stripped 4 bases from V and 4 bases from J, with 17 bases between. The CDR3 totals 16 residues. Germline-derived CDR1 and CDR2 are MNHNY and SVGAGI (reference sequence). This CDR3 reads CASSFPGSMGGNTIYF. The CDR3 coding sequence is TGTGCCAGCAGTTTCCCCGGGTCTATGGGAGGAAACACCATATATTTT.

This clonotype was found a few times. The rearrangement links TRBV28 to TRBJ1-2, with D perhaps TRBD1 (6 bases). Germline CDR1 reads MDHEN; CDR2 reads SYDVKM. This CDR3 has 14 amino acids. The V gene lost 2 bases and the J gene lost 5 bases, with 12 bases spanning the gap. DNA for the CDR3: TGTGCCAGCAGTTTAGGACAGCTGAAATATGGCTACACCTTC. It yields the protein CASSLGQLKYGYTF.

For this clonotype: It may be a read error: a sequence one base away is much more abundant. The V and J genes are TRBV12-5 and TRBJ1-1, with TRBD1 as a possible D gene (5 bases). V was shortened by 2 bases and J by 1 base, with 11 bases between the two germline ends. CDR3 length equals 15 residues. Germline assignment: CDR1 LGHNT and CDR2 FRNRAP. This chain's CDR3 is CASGLFRGTNTEAFF. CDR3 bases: TGTGCTAGTGGTTTGTTCAGAGGGACGAACACTGAAGCTTTCTTT.

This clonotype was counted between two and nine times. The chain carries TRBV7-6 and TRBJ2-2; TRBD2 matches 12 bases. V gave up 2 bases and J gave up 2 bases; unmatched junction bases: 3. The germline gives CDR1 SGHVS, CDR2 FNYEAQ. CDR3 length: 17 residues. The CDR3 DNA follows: TGTGCCAGCAGCTTACAGACTAGCGGGAGTAACACCGGGGAGCTGTTTTTT. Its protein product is CASSLQTSGSNTGELFF.

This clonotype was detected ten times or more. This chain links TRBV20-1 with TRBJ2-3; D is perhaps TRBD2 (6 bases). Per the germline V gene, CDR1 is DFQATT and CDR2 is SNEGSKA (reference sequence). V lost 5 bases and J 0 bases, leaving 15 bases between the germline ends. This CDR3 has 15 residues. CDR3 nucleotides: TGCAGTGCTTTAGCGGTTCCCGTTAGCACAGATACGCAGTATTTT. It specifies CSALAVPVSTDTQYF.

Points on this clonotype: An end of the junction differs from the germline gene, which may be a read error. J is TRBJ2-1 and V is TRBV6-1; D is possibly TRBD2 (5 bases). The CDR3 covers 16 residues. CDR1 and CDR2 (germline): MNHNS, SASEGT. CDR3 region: CASTENGVLSYNEQFF. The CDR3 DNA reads TGTGCCAGCACTGAAAACGGGGTACTCTCCTACAATGAGCAGTTCTTC.

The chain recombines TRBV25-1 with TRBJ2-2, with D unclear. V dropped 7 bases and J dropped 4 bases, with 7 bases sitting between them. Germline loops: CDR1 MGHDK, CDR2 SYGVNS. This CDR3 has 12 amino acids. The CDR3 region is CASNVATGELFF. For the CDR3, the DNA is TGTGCCAGCAATGTCGCCACCGGGGAGCTGTTTTTT.

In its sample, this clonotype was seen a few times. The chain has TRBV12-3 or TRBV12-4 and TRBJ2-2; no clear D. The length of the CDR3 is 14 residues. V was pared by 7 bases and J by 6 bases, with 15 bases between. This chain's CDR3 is CASTLLVGAGELFF. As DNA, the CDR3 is TGTGCCAGCACCCTTCTGGTCGGTGCCGGGGAGCTGTTTTTT.

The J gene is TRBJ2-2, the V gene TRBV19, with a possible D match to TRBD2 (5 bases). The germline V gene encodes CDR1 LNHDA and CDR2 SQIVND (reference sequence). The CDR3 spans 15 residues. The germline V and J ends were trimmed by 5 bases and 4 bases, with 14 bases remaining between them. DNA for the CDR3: TGTGCCAGTAGTTTCGGGGTCCGAGGCACCGGGGAGCTGTTTTTT. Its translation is CASSFGVRGTGELFF.

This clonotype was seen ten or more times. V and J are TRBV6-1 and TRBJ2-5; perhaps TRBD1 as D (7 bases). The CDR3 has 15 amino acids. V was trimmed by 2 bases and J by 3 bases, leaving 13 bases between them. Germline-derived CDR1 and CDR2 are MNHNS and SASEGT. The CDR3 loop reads CASSEWGDRKETQYF. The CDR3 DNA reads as TGTGCCAGCAGTGAATGGGGGGACAGAAAAGAGACCCAGTACTTC.

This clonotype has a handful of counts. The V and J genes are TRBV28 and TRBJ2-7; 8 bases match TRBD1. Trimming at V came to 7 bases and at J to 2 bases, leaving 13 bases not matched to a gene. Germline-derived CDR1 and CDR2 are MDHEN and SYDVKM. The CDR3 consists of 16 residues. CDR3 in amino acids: CASNQPTGAAPYEQYF. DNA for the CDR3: TGTGCCAGCAACCAACCGACAGGGGCCGCCCCCTACGAGCAGTACTTC.

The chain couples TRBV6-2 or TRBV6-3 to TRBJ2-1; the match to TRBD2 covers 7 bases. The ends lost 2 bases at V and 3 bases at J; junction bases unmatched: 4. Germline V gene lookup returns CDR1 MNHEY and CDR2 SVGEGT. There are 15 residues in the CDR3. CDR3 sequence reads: CASSYHGTIYNEQFF. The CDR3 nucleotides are TGTGCCAGCAGTTACCACGGGACTATCTACAATGAGCAGTTCTTC.

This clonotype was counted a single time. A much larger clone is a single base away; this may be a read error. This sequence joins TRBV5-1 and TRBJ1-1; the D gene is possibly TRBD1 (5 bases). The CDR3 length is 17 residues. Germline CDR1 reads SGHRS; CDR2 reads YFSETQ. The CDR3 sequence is CASSLVGIGLKDTEASF. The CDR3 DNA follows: TGCGCCAGCAGCTTGGTTGGGATTGGGTTAAAGGACACTGAAGCTTCCTTT. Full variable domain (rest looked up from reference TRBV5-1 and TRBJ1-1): KAGVTQTPRYLIKTRGQQVTLSCSPISGHRSVSWYQQTPGQGLQFLFEYFSETQRNKGNFPGRFSGRQFSNSRSEMNVSTLELGDSALYLCASSLVGIGLKDTEASFGQGTRLTVV.

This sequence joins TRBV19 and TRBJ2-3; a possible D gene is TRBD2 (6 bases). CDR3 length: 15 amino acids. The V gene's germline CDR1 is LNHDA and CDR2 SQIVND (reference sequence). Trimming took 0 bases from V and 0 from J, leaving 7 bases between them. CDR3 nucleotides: TGTGCCAGTAGTATAGATGCGGGAAGCACAGATACGCAGTATTTT. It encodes CASSIDAGSTDTQYF.

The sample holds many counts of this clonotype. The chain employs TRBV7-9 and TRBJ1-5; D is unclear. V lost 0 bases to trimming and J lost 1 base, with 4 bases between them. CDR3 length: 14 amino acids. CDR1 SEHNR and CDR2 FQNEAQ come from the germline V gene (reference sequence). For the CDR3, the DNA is TGTGCCAGCAGCTTAGCTGGAAGCAATCAGCCCCAGCATTTT. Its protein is CASSLAGSNQPQHF. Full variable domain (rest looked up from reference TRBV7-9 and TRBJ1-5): DTGVSQNPRHKITKRGQNVTFRCDPISEHNRLYWYRQTLGQGPEFLTYFQNEAQLEKSRLLSDRFSAERPKGSFSTLEIQRTEQGDSAMYLCASSLAGSNQPQHFGDGTRLSIL.

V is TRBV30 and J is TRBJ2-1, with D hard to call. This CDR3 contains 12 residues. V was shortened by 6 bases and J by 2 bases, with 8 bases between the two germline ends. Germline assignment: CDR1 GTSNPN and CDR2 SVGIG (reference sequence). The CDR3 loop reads CACGETYNEQFF. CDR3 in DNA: TGTGCCTGTGGGGAAACCTACAATGAGCAGTTCTTC.

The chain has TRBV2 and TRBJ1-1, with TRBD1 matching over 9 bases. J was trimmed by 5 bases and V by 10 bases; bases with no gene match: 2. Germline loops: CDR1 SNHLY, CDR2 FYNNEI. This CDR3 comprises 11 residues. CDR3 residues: CAIGQGTEAFF. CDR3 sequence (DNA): TGTGCCATCGGACAGGGGACTGAAGCTTTCTTT.